The 25 T cell receptor beta chains listed next were all sequenced from one sample in a study of blood T cell repertoires in COVID-19 (dated by TCRdb to 2020 to 2021). The library was generated by the immunoSEQ multiplex PCR assay. In TCRdb, the immuneACCESS table is reduced to in-frame sequences with V and J assigned. These tables do not hold every clone; where another copy was compared, an unresolved V gene accounts for under half, and the others remain unexplained. The sample records 300,000 to 400,000 clones, approximately 86% of which are singletons. The leading ten clones occupy about 7.1% of the sample. The sequencing sample was made of peripheral blood. These receptors came from a woman aged 55-69 years with COVID-19, enrolled during active disease.

V usage is TRBV6-1 and J usage is TRBJ2-3; D uncertain. V was clipped by 0 bases and J by 3 bases, with 16 bases between them. CDR1 and CDR2 (germline): MNHNS, SASEGT. This CDR3 spans 17 amino acids. The CDR3 nucleotides are TGTGCCAGCAGTGAAGCGCAGTCAGTCATATGGACAGATACGCAGTATTTT. Protein sequence: CASSEAQSVIWTDTQYF.

This rearrangement joins TRBV29-1 to TRBJ2-7; D perhaps matches TRBD1 (6 bases). V lost 3 bases to trimming and J lost 3 bases, with 12 bases between them. The CDR3 consists of 13 residues. Germline CDR1 and CDR2: SQVTM and ANQGSEA. The CDR3 DNA follows: TGCAGCGTTGATTCTGGCAGGGGCTACGAGCAGTACTTC. This translates into CSVDSGRGYEQYF.

There are many counts of this clone. The chain joins TRBV7-9 to TRBJ1-1, with TRBD1 as a possible D gene (6 bases). The V end was cut by 5 bases, the J end by 2 bases, with 9 bases between. The germline gives CDR1 SEHNR, CDR2 FQNEAQ (reference sequence). CDR3 size: 13 residues. CDR3 protein: CASSETGNTEAFF. DNA of the CDR3: TGTGCCAGCAGCGAGACAGGAAACACTGAAGCTTTCTTT.

The chain couples TRBV5-5 to TRBJ1-1; D is perhaps TRBD1 (6 bases). V lost 6 bases and J lost 5, with 23 bases in between. The germline gives CDR1 SGHKS, CDR2 YYEKEE (reference sequence). The CDR3 spans 16 residues. CDR3 amino acids: CASTHLGQGGGTEAFF. DNA of the CDR3: TGTGCCAGCACCCACCTTGGGCAAGGGGGTGGAACTGAAGCTTTCTTT.

In DNA form, the CDR3 reads TGTGCCAGCAGTTTTACTAGCGGGGGGCTCCGCAACGAGCAGTACTTC. Translated: CASSFTSGGLRNEQYF. The V gene is TRBV6-5, the J gene TRBJ2-7, with TRBD2 matching 12 bases. The CDR3 totals 16 residues. Looked up from germline, CDR1 is MNHEY and CDR2 is SVGAGI. With 4 bases clipped from V and 5 bases from J, the junction kept 9 bases outside the gene matches.

The chain links TRBV25-1 to TRBJ1-4, with D possibly TRBD1 on 5 matching bases. Trimming removed 5 bases at V and 8 bases at J, with 21 bases between. The CDR3 consists of 16 residues. CDR1 is MGHDK and CDR2 is SYGVNS in the germline V gene. CDR3 region: CASSSRIGVGREKLFF. The CDR3 DNA reads TGTGCCAGCAGTTCGAGAATAGGGGTAGGACGAGAAAAACTGTTTTTT. The whole variable domain, remainder taken from reference TRBV25-1 and TRBJ1-4, is EADIYQTPRYLVIGTGKKITLECSQTMGHDKMYWYQQDPGMELHLIHYSYGVNSTEKGDLSSESTVSRIRTEHFPLTLESARPSHTSQYLCASSSRIGVGREKLFFGSGTQLSVL.

This clone was recorded only once. The chain is built from TRBV5-1 and TRBJ2-6; no definite D call. CDR3 length: 16 residues. The V end was cut by 5 bases, the J end by 0 bases, with 12 bases between. Germline V gene data show CDR1 as SGHRS and CDR2 as YFSETQ. In nucleotides, the CDR3 is TGCGCCAGCAGGATGGCACAACACTCTGGGGCCAACGTCCTGACTTTC. Translating it yields CASRMAQHSGANVLTF.

V and J are TRBV7-7 and TRBJ2-1; 9 positions match TRBD2. Germline trimming cut 1 base from V and 5 bases from J; bases unmatched to any gene: 6. CDR1 and CDR2 from the germline V gene are SSHAT and FNYEAQ (reference sequence). This CDR3 spans 16 amino acids. This CDR3 is CASSLDGGGGNNEQFF. The CDR3 DNA sequence: TGTGCCAGCAGCTTAGATGGCGGGGGGGGGAACAATGAGCAGTTCTTC.

V is TRBV5-1 and J is TRBJ2-2; D call uncertain. V was pared by 4 bases and J by 6 bases, with 13 bases between. Germline V lookup: CDR1 SGHRS, CDR2 YFSETQ. The length of the CDR3 is 14 residues. CDR3 sequence (DNA): TGCGCCAGCAGCCCCGGCATTCGGGCCGGGGAGCTGTTTTTT. Encoded protein: CASSPGIRAGELFF.

V usage is TRBV5-6 and J usage is TRBJ2-7, with 9 positions matching TRBD2. The CDR3 sequence is 16 residues long. Germline lookup yields CDR1 SGHDT and CDR2 YYEEEE. With 4 bases clipped from V and 0 bases from J, the junction kept 8 bases outside the gene matches. The CDR3 bases are TGTGCCAGCAGCCCCGTTAGCGGGGGCGTCTCCTACGAGCAGTACTTC. Residues: CASSPVSGGVSYEQYF.

This chain links TRBV2 with TRBJ2-1, with 9 bases matching TRBD1. Trimming removed 6 bases from V and 0 bases from J; junction bases left unmatched: 3. The CDR3 has 15 amino acids. Germline assignment: CDR1 SNHLY and CDR2 FYNNEI. The CDR3 here is CASSSDRGSYNEQFF. The CDR3 nucleotides read TGTGCCAGCAGCTCGGACAGGGGCTCCTACAATGAGCAGTTCTTC.

The V call is TRBV27, the J call TRBJ2-1, with 9 bases that match TRBD2. V shed 5 bases and J 8 bases; nucleotides not matched to a gene: 10. Germline lookup yields CDR1 MNHEY and CDR2 SMNVEV (reference sequence). The CDR3 is 15 residues long. The CDR3 loop is CASSLAGGAPDEQFF. CDR3 sequence (DNA): TGTGCCAGCAGTCTTGCGGGGGGGGCCCCAGATGAGCAGTTCTTC.

V gene TRBV19 combines with J gene TRBJ2-7; TRBD1 matches 7 bases. This CDR3 comprises 15 residues. Unmatched junction bases numbered 10, after V lost 8 bases and J lost 0 bases. Per germline, CDR1 LNHDA and CDR2 SQIVND (reference sequence). CDR3 amino acids: CASRREQGSSYEQYF. The CDR3, as DNA: TGTGCCAGTCGTCGTGAACAGGGGAGCTCCTACGAGCAGTACTTC.

The CDR3 is CASSYLAGGGYEQYF. In DNA, the CDR3 is TGTGCCAGCAGTTACCTGGCAGGGGGTGGCTACGAGCAGTACTTC. The V call is TRBV6-5, the J call TRBJ2-7; TRBD1 aligns across 7 bases. CDR3 length: 15 residues. After removal of 2 bases from V and 3 bases from J, the junction contained 7 bases not matched to a gene. Germline V gene sequence: CDR1 MNHEY, CDR2 SVGAGI.

The V and J genes are TRBV3-1 (or the pseudogene TRBV3-2) and TRBJ1-1; weak D call: TRBD1 (5 bases). V gave up 0 bases and J gave up 6 bases, with 14 bases separating them. CDR3 length: 15 residues. Germline V gives CDR1 LGHDT, CDR2 YNNKEL (reference sequence). CDR3 in amino acids: CASSQDHRSRPEAFF. CDR3 nucleotide sequence: TGTGCCAGCAGCCAAGATCACAGGAGCCGGCCTGAAGCTTTCTTT.

This chain's CDR3 is CASSPSGQLNEQFF. The CDR3 bases are TGTGCCAGCAGCCCGTCGGGACAGCTCAATGAGCAGTTCTTC. The gene calls are TRBV7-2 and TRBJ2-1, with 7 bases matching TRBD1. This CDR3 spans 14 amino acids. Per germline, CDR1 SGHTA and CDR2 FQGNSA. V shed 5 bases and J 6 bases; nucleotides not matched to a gene: 7.

This clone was counted a single time. The rearrangement uses TRBV9 and TRBJ2-2; 8 bases are shared with TRBD1. Trimming took 4 bases from V and 7 from J; bases not matched to a gene: 9. Germline CDR1 SGDLS, CDR2 YYNGEE. The CDR3 contains 15 residues. CDR3 bases: TGTGCCAGCAGCCTTGGACAGGGCCGGGTCGGGGAGCTGTTTTTT. The encoded protein is CASSLGQGRVGELFF.

The chain employs TRBV7-2 and TRBJ2-3; D possibly corresponds to TRBD1 (5 bases). Trimming took 3 bases from V and 6 from J, leaving 10 bases between them. The germline V gene has CDR1 SGHTA and CDR2 FQGNSA. The CDR3 totals 13 residues. CDR3 in amino acids: CASSFGQGDTQYF. The CDR3 DNA follows: TGTGCCAGCAGCTTCGGGCAGGGCGATACGCAGTATTTT.

This chain connects TRBV5-1 to TRBJ2-3, with 10 bases fitting TRBD2. The CDR3 has 15 amino acids. J was trimmed by 6 bases and V by 1 base; bases with no gene match: 5. Germline V gives CDR1 SGHRS, CDR2 YFSETQ. CDR3 amino acids: CASSLIAGGPDTQYF. CDR3 DNA sequence: TGCGCCAGCAGCTTGATAGCGGGGGGCCCCGATACGCAGTATTTT.

The gene calls are TRBV3-1 (or the pseudogene TRBV3-2) and TRBJ2-5; 8 bases match TRBD1. V lost 4 bases to trimming and J lost 4 bases; unmatched junction nucleotides: 2. CDR3 length equals 13 residues. Germline lookup yields CDR1 LGHDT and CDR2 YNNKEL (reference sequence). The CDR3 region has the DNA TGTGCCAGCAGCCTGACAGGGGCAGAGACCCAGTACTTC. Its protein product is CASSLTGAETQYF.

V is TRBV5-8 and J is TRBJ1-6; no firm D call. Germline lookup yields CDR1 SGHTS and CDR2 YDEGEE. Trimming left V 5 bases short and J 7 bases short, with 13 bases between. The CDR3 is 14 amino acids. The CDR3 DNA sequence: TGTGCCAGCAGGTCGGACTCTCGGAATTCACCCCTCCACTTT. Translating it yields CASRSDSRNSPLHF.

The chain carries TRBV5-1 and TRBJ2-5; D possibly corresponds to TRBD1 (8 bases). Germline V gene lookup returns CDR1 SGHRS and CDR2 YFSETQ. Trimming removed 5 bases at V and 7 bases at J, with 24 bases between. This CDR3 has 16 residues. The CDR3 here is CASSFNPGTGGGTQYF. The DNA for the CDR3 is TGCGCCAGCAGTTTTAACCCTGGGACAGGCGGGGGGACCCAGTACTTC.

The rearrangement links TRBV7-6 to TRBJ2-5, with TRBD1 matching over 9 bases. Germline trimming cut 7 bases from V and 7 bases from J; bases unmatched to any gene: 16. This CDR3 is built from 16 residues. CDR1 and CDR2 from the germline V gene are SGHVS and FNYEAQ. The CDR3 bases are TGTGCCAGCACCCAAACGCAGGGACAGGGAGGGGGGACCCAGTACTTC. Translating gives CASTQTQGQGGGTQYF.

J is TRBJ1-2 and V is TRBV6-2 or TRBV6-3; 8 bases fit TRBD1. Germline loops: CDR1 MNHEY, CDR2 SVGEGT. Losses at the gene ends were 7 bases for V and 4 bases for J; bases not matched to a gene: 11. The CDR3 totals 15 residues. The CDR3 region is CASIPDRVVIYGYTF. CDR3 DNA sequence: TGTGCCAGCATCCCGGACAGGGTCGTGATCTATGGCTACACCTTC.

The chain links TRBV12-5 to TRBJ1-2, with a weak D call TRBD1 (6 bases). CDR3 length equals 15 residues. The V end was cut by 6 bases, the J end by 4 bases, with 18 bases between. CDR1 and CDR2 (germline): LGHNT, FRNRAP. CDR3 in amino acids: CASGRTAGALYGYTF. Written as DNA, the CDR3 is TGTGCTAGTGGACGGACGGCGGGGGCTCTCTATGGCTACACCTTC.